This TCR beta chain comes out of a study of T cells after yellow fever vaccination. Study observations and caveats: Post-booster repertoires contained most primary-vaccination clones again (roughly 96% CD4, over 70% CD8). Abundant contaminating clonotypes from the bulk population could appear in FACS-sorted repertoires. The secondary response was weaker but peaked faster, day 5 versus 15.

The V gene end was trimmed by 3 bases and the J gene end by 5 bases; junction bases not matched to a gene: 9. The CDR3 is made up of 16 amino acids. Of note for this clonotype: Its antigen is currently unknown.

The TCR cDNA carried a universal primer site and UMIs from 5'RACE template switching. TCRdb used MiXCR to reprocess the 5' RACE reads, holding one entry per CDR3 protein. In the table there are roughly 300,000 distinct CDR3 sequences, roughly 7% of which are singletons. This chain connects TRBV12-3 or TRBV12-4 to TRBJ2-3; 9 nucleotides line up with TRBD2. The sequencing here drew on PBMCs, taken 45 days after the first yellow fever vaccination. The sequence came from a man between 18 and 29 years old who received the YFV17D yellow fever vaccine. CDR3 region: CASSFSLAGSVDTQYF. DNA of the CDR3: TGTGCCAGCAGTTTTTCCCTAGCGGGGTCCGTAGATACGCAGTATTTT.